Detailed here is one T cell receptor beta chain. What it recognizes is unknown. This sample is part of a study of Tregs in tolerant kidney transplant recipients. Broader study findings: Few patients were studied, so findings need validation in larger groups.

The assay was immunoSEQ multiplex PCR, and TCRdb's table has in-frame clones only and misses some. The data contain 15,000 to 20,000 clones, roughly 65% of them singletons. The CDR3 covers 14 residues. CDR1 and CDR2 (germline): MNHNS, SASEGT. With 6 bases removed from V and 0 bases from J, the gap between germline ends came to 11 bases. The sample was Tregs from blood cultured with allogeneic cells. This TCR was recovered from a human donor in good health. The J gene is TRBJ1-1, the V gene TRBV6-1; D is unresolved. The CDR3 is CASRVLRLNTEAFF. The DNA for the CDR3 is TGTGCCAGCAGAGTCCTACGACTGAACACTGAAGCTTTCTTT.